The 6 T cell receptor beta chains in this list originate from one sample, sequenced in a study of vaccination and CD4 T cells after COVID-19. TCRdb reanalysed the PCR reads using MiXCR and keeps one entry per CDR3 protein. The table records approximately 17,000 distinct CDR3 sequences, approximately 62% of them present only once. The sample here was CD4+ T cells from blood, taken after SARS-CoV-2 vaccination. All receptors derive from a human donor who had recovered from COVID-19.

The chain is built from TRBV7-8 and TRBJ2-7; D may be TRBD1 or TRBD2 (5 bases each). The CDR3 is 19 amino acids. V was clipped by 5 bases and J by 3 bases, with 29 bases between them. Germline assignment: CDR1 SGHVS and CDR2 FQNEAQ. The CDR3: CASSPRGRRGPVGLYEQYF. The CDR3 nucleotides read TGTGCCAGCAGCCCAAGGGGCAGAAGGGGACCCGTCGGTCTCTACGAGCAGTACTTC.

The rearrangement joins TRBV5-4 to TRBJ2-7, with no clear D. Trimming took 3 bases from V and 3 from J, leaving 7 bases between them. There are 12 residues in the CDR3. Germline V gives CDR1 SGHNT, CDR2 YYREEE (reference sequence). CDR3 in amino acids: CASSSSFYEQYF. DNA of the CDR3: TGTGCCAGCAGCTCCTCTTTCTACGAGCAGTACTTC.

The chain employs TRBV20-1 and TRBJ2-3; 9 bases match TRBD1. This CDR3 is built from 20 residues. V lost 1 base, J lost 7 bases, and 24 bases stayed unmatched. CDR1 is DFQATT and CDR2 is SNEGSKA in the germline V gene (reference sequence). CDR3 residues: CSARAPTGTGSGAPHHTQYF. The CDR3 nucleotides are TGCAGTGCTAGAGCCCCTACTGGGACAGGGTCGGGGGCTCCGCATCATACGCAGTATTTT.

This chain uses TRBV7-9 with TRBJ1-6; no clear D. CDR1 is SEHNR, CDR2 FQNEAQ, per germline (reference sequence). This CDR3 comprises 12 residues. Trimming cost V 6 bases and J 7 bases, with 7 bases left between them. The CDR3 spells CASSLRNSPLHF. The CDR3 bases are TGTGCCAGCAGTCTCCGGAATTCACCCCTCCACTTT.

This chain connects TRBV7-9 to TRBJ2-3; 8 bases line up with TRBD2. V lost 9 bases and J lost 4; bases outside the gene matches: 9. This CDR3 spans 14 amino acids. Germline-derived CDR1 and CDR2 are SEHNR and FQNEAQ (reference sequence). CDR3 sequence reads: CASSNGGGADTQYF. CDR3 coding DNA: TGTGCCAGTTCGAACGGGGGGGGAGCAGATACGCAGTATTTT.

The chain is built from TRBV12-3 or TRBV12-4 and TRBJ2-2, with 8 bases that match TRBD1. The CDR3 spans 15 residues. V was clipped by 2 bases and J by 3 bases; unmatched bases: 2. The CDR3 is CASSLRQGYTGELFF. In nucleotides, the CDR3 is TGTGCCAGCAGTTTAAGACAGGGGTACACCGGGGAGCTGTTTTTT.